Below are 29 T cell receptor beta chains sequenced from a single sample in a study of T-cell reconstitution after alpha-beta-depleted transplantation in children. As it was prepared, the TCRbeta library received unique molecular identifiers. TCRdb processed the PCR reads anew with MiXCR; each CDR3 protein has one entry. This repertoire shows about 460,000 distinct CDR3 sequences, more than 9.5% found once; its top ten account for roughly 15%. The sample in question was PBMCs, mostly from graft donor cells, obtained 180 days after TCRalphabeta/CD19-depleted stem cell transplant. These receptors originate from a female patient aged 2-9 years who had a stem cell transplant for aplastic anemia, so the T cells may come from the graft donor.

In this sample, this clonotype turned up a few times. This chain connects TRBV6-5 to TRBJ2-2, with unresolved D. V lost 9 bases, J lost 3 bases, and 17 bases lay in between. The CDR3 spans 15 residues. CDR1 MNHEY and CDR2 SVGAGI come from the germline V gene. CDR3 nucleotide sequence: TGTGCCAGTCGTTCCTCCTCTCAGTACACCGGGGAGCTGTTTTTT. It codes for CASRSSSQYTGELFF.

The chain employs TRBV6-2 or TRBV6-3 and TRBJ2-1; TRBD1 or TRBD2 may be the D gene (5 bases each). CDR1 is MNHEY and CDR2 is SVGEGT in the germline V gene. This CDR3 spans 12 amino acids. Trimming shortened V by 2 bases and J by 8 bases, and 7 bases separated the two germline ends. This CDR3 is CASSYGTDEQFF. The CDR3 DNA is TGTGCCAGCAGTTACGGGACGGATGAGCAGTTCTTC.

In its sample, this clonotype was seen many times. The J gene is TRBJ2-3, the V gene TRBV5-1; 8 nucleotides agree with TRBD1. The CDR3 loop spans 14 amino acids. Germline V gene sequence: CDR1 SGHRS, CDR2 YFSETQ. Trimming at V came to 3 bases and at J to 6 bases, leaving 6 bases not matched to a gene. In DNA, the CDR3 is TGCGCCAGCAGCTGGCAGGGGGCCCTTGATACGCAGTATTTT. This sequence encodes CASSWQGALDTQYF.

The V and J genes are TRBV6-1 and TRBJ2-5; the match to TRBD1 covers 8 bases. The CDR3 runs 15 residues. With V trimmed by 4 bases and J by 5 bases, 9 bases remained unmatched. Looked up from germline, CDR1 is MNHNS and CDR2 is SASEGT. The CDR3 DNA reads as TGTGCCAGCAGTGTTCCAGGGGGCCACCGGGAGACCCAGTACTTC. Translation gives CASSVPGGHRETQYF.

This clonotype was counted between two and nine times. CDR3 sequence reads: CASTRDREETQYF. The DNA of the CDR3 is TGTGCCAGCACCCGGGACAGGGAAGAGACCCAGTACTTC. The chain carries TRBV7-2 and TRBJ2-5, with TRBD1 identical over 9 bases. The CDR3 contains 13 residues. Germline CDR1 reads SGHTA; CDR2 reads FQGNSA. Trimming at V came to 7 bases and at J to 3 bases, leaving 3 bases not matched to a gene.

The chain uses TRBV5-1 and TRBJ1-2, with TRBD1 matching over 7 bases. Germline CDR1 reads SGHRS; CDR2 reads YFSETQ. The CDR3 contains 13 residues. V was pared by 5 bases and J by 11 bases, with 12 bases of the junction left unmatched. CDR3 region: CASSQDRVSGYTF. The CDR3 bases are TGCGCCAGCAGTCAAGACAGGGTCTCTGGGTACACCTTC.

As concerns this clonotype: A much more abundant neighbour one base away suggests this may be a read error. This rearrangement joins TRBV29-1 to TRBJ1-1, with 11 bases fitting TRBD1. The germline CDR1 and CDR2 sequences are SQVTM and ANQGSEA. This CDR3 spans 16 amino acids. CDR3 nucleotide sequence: TGCACCGTCGCTGGACAGGGGGCCATCGCTCGCACTGAAGCTTTCTTT. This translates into CTVAGQGAIARTEAFF.

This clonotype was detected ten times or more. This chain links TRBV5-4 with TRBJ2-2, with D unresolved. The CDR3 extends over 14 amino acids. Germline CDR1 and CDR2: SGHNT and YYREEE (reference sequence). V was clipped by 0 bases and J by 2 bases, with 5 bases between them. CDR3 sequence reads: CASSLDLNTGELFF. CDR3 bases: TGTGCCAGCAGCTTGGATCTTAACACCGGGGAGCTGTTTTTT.

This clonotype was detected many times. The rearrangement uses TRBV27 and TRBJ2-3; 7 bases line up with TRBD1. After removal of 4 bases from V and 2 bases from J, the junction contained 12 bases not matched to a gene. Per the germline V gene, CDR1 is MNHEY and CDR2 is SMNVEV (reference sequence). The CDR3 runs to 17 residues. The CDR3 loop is CASSSRQGPNFTDTQYF. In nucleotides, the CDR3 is TGTGCCAGCAGTTCCCGACAGGGACCGAACTTCACAGATACGCAGTATTTT.

CDR3 DNA sequence: TGCAGCGTTGAAGCCAGGGCTATGGGAGCTTTCTTT. Its translation is CSVEARAMGAFF. The gene calls are TRBV29-1 and TRBJ1-1; weak D call: TRBD1 (5 bases). There are 12 residues in the CDR3. Per germline, CDR1 SQVTM and CDR2 ANQGSEA. V lost 1 base, J lost 10 bases, and 13 bases lay in between.

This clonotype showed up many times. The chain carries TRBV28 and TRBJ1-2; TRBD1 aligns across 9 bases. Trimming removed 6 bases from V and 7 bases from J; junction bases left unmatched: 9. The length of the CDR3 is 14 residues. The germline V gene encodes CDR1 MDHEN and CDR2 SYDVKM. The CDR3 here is CASSPRDRVSGYTF. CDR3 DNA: TGTGCCAGCAGCCCCCGGGACAGGGTTTCTGGCTACACCTTC.

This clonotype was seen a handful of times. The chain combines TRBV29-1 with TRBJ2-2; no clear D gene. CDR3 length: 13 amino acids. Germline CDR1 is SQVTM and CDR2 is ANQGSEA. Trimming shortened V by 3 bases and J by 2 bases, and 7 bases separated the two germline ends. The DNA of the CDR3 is TGCAGCGTTGACGCTCCCAACACCGGGGAGCTGTTTTTT. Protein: CSVDAPNTGELFF.

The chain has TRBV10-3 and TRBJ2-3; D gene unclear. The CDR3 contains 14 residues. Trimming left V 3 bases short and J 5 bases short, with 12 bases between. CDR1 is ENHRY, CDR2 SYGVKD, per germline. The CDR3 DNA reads TGTGCCATCAGTGACCTAGTTCCGGAAGATACGCAGTATTTT. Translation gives CAISDLVPEDTQYF.

The CDR3 loop reads CASSPYRSGAGELFF. CDR3 nucleotides: TGTGCCAGCTCACCATACCGATCGGGGGCCGGGGAGCTGTTTTTT. The J gene is TRBJ2-2, the V gene TRBV18, with TRBD2 as a possible D gene (6 bases). The CDR3 has 15 residues. Germline V gene data show CDR1 as KGHSH and CDR2 as LQKENI. The ends were cut back, 2 bases at V and 6 bases at J, with 13 bases in the middle.

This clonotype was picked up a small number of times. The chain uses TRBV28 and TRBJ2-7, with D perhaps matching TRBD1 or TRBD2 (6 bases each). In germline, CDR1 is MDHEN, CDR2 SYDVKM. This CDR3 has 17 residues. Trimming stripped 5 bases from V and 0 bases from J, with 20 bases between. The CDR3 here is CASSLRLIGGGSYEQYV. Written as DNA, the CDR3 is TGTGCCAGCAGTCTCCGACTAATAGGGGGAGGCTCCTACGAGCAGTACGTC.

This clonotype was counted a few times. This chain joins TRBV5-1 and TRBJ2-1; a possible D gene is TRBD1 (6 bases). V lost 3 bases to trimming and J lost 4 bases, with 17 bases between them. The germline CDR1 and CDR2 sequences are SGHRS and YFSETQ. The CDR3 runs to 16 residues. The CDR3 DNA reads TGCGCCAGCAGCTGGGGTCGGGACACCTTTTACAATGAGCAGTTCTTC. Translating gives CASSWGRDTFYNEQFF.

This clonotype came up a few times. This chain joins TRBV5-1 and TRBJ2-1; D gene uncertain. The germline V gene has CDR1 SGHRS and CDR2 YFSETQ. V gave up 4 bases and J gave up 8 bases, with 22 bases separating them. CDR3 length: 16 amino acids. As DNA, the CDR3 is TGCGCCAGCAGCCCTGAGAAGCCTTCAATTCTCGATGAGCAGTTCTTC. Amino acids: CASSPEKPSILDEQFF.

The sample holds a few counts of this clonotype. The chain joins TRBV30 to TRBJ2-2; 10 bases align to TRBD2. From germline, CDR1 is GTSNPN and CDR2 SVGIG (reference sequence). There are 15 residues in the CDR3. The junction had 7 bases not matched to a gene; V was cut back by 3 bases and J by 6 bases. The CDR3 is CAWRPAGGRSGELFF. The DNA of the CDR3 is TGTGCCTGGAGGCCAGCGGGAGGGAGGTCCGGGGAGCTGTTTTTT.

The CDR3 bases are TGTGCCAGCAGCCCGGTAAGGGGGCGGACCACTGAAGCTTTCTTT. Translated, it gives CASSPVRGRTTEAFF. This chain joins TRBV12-3 or TRBV12-4 and TRBJ1-1; TRBD1 agrees at 7 bases. This CDR3 comprises 15 residues. V was pared by 6 bases and J by 4 bases, with 11 bases of the junction left unmatched.

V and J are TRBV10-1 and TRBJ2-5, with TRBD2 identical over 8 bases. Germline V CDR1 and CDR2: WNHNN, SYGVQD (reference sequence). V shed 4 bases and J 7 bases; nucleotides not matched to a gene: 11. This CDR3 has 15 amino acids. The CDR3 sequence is CASSVRDGRVMTQYF. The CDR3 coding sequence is TGCGCCAGCAGTGTCAGGGACGGGAGGGTGATGACCCAGTACTTC.

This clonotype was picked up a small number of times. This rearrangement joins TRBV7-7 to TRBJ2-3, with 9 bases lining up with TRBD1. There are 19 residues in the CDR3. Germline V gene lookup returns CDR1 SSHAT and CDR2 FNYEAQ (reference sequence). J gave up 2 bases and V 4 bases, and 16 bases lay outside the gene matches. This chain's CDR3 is CASSSSGTGLEDVTDTQYF. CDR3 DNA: TGTGCCAGCAGCTCCTCCGGGACAGGGTTGGAGGACGTCACAGATACGCAGTATTTT.

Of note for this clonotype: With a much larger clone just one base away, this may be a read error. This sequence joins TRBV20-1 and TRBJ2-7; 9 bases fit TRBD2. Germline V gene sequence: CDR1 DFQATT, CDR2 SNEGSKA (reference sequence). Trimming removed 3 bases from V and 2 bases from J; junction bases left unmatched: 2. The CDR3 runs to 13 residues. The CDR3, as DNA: TGCAGTGCTAGTAGCGGGAGCCCCTACGAGCAGTACGTC. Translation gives CSASSGSPYEQYV.

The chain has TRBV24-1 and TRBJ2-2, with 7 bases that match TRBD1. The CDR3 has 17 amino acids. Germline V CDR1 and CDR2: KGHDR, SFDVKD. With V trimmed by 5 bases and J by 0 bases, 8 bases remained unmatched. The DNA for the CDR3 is TGTGCCACCAGTGGCTCAATAGGGGGCGCGAACACCGGGGAGCTGTTTTTT. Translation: CATSGSIGGANTGELFF.

This CDR3 is CASSQDQSGSDETQYF. DNA of the CDR3: TGCGCCAGCAGCCAAGATCAGAGCGGGAGTGATGAGACCCAGTACTTC. The V and J genes are TRBV4-3 and TRBJ2-5; TRBD2 matches at 8 bases. Germline CDR1 and CDR2: LGHNA and YSLEER. The V segment lost 0 bases and the J segment 5 bases; nucleotides outside the gene matches: 8. The CDR3 spans 16 residues.

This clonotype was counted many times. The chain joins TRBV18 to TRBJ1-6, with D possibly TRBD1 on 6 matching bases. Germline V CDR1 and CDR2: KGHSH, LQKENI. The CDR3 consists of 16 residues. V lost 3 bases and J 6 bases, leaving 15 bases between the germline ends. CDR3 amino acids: CASSPIAQGINSPLHF. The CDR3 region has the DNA TGTGCCAGCTCACCTATCGCGCAGGGGATTAATTCACCCCTCCACTTT.

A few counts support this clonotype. This CDR3 is CSANERLASIDEQFF. The CDR3 nucleotides are TGCAGTGCTAATGAGAGACTAGCGTCGATCGATGAGCAGTTCTTC. This sequence joins TRBV20-1 and TRBJ2-1, with TRBD2 matching over 8 bases. The CDR3 extends over 15 amino acids. Germline trimming cut 4 bases from V and 8 bases from J; bases unmatched to any gene: 13. Germline V lookup: CDR1 DFQATT, CDR2 SNEGSKA (reference sequence).

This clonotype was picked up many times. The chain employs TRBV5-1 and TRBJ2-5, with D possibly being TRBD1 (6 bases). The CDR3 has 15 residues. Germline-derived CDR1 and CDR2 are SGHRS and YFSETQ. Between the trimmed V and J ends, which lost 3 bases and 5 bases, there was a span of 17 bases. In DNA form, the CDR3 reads TGCGCCAGCAGCTCGCACAGGGAACAATTTGAGACCCAGTACTTC. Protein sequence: CASSSHREQFETQYF.

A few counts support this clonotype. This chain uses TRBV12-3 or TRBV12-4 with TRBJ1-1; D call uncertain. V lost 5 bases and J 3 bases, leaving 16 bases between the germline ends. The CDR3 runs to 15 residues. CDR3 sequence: CASSPGLLGDTEAFF. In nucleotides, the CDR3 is TGTGCCAGCAGTCCCGGACTGCTTGGGGACACTGAAGCTTTCTTT.

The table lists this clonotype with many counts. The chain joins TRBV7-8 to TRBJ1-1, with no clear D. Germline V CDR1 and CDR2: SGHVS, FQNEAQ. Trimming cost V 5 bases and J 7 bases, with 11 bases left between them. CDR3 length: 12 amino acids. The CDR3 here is CASSRDRFEAFF. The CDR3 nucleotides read TGTGCCAGCAGCCGAGACCGTTTTGAAGCTTTCTTT.